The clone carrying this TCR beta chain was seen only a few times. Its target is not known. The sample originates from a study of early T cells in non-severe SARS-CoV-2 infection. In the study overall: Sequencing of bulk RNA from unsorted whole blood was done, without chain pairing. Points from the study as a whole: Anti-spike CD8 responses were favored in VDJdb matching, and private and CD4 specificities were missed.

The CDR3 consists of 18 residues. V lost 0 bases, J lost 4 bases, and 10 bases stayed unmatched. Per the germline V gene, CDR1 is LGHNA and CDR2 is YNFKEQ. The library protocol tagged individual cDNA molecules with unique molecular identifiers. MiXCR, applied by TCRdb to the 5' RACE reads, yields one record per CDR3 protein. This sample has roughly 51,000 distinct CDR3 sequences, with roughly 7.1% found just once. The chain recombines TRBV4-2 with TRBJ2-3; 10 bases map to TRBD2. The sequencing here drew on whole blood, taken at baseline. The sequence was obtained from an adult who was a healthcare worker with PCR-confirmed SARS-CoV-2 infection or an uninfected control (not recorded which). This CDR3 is CASSQDPLLAGVSDTQYF. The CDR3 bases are TGTGCCAGCAGCCAAGATCCCCTGCTAGCGGGAGTTTCAGATACGCAGTATTTT.